The 10 T cell receptor beta chains listed next were all sequenced from one sample in a study of control samples from healthy donors and cancer patients. Some clones are missing from TCRdb's copy, which holds only in-frame ones; the method was immunoSEQ multiplex PCR. The data contain 100,000 to 150,000 clones, around 92% of them singletons. What was sequenced was PBMCs. Receptors originate from a man aged 45-60 years with head and neck cancer.

V is TRBV18 and J is TRBJ1-2; no clear D. The CDR3 covers 13 residues. Germline V gives CDR1 KGHSH, CDR2 LQKENI. V gave up 3 bases and J gave up 5 bases, with 10 bases separating them. The CDR3 reads CASSPTDEYGYTF. In DNA form, the CDR3 reads TGTGCCAGCTCACCCACCGACGAATATGGCTACACCTTC.

The V and J genes are TRBV4-1 and TRBJ1-2; D is perhaps TRBD1 (5 bases). The CDR3 consists of 16 residues. Germline V CDR1 and CDR2: MGHRA, YSYEKL. The germline V and J ends were trimmed by 2 bases and 4 bases, with 17 bases remaining between them. DNA for the CDR3: TGCGCCAGCAGCCAACCCGGGACCGCGGAGAGCTATGGCTACACCTTC. Translation gives CASSQPGTAESYGYTF.

V usage is TRBV9 and J usage is TRBJ2-3; no reliable D call. Germline V lookup: CDR1 SGDLS, CDR2 YYNGEE. Trimming pared 0 bases from V and 2 bases from J, leaving 16 bases between. This CDR3 comprises 17 residues. The CDR3 nucleotides read TGTGCCAGCAGCGTAGGGTATAGGGCAGTGCTCACAGATACGCAGTATTTT. This encodes CASSVGYRAVLTDTQYF.

As to this clone: At one of its ends the junction is not consistent with the germline gene, which may arise from a read error. The chain uses TRBV9 and TRBJ1-2; D is unclear. The CDR3 is made up of 14 amino acids. Germline V gene lookup returns CDR1 SGDLS and CDR2 YYNGEE. CDR3 sequence: CASSPTDSKYGYTF. The CDR3 DNA reads as TGTGCCAGCAGCCCTACTGATTCTAAATATGGCTACACCTTC.

V is TRBV4-1 and J is TRBJ2-5; 8 positions match TRBD1. In germline, CDR1 is MGHRA, CDR2 YSYEKL. The CDR3 is 15 residues long. With V trimmed by 2 bases and J by 5 bases, 7 bases remained unmatched. CDR3 residues: CASSQQTGVVETQYF. The CDR3 DNA is TGCGCCAGCAGCCAACAGACAGGGGTTGTGGAGACCCAGTACTTC.

The V call is TRBV5-4, the J call TRBJ2-6; D remains unclear. The CDR3 runs to 15 residues. The germline gives CDR1 SGHNT, CDR2 YYREEE (reference sequence). Trimming removed 5 bases at V and 0 bases at J, with 9 bases between. CDR3 nucleotides: TGTGCCAGCAGGAGAAGTAGCTCTGGGGCCAACGTCCTGACTTTC. It codes for CASRRSSSGANVLTF.

The chain couples TRBV3-1 (or the pseudogene TRBV3-2) to TRBJ1-2; the D gene is possibly TRBD1 (6 bases). The CDR3 contains 16 residues. Germline CDR1 LGHDT, CDR2 YNNKEL (reference sequence). V lost 4 bases and J 4 bases, leaving 19 bases between the germline ends. CDR3 sequence (DNA): TGTGCCAGCAGCCCGCAGCCACAGGGTCCCGGCTATGGCTACACCTTC. Translating it yields CASSPQPQGPGYGYTF.

This sequence joins TRBV3-1 (or the pseudogene TRBV3-2) and TRBJ2-1; the D call may be TRBD1 or TRBD2 (6 bases each). This CDR3 region has 14 residues. Germline-derived CDR1 and CDR2 are LGHDT and YNNKEL (reference sequence). V lost 0 bases to trimming and J lost 6 bases, with 9 bases between them. CDR3 in DNA: TGTGCCAGCAGCCAAGAATGGGGGGCCAATGAGCAGTTCTTC. Its translation is CASSQEWGANEQFF.

V usage is TRBV5-1 and J usage is TRBJ2-3; 10 bases line up with TRBD2. The germline V gene has CDR1 SGHRS and CDR2 YFSETQ. The J segment lost 4 bases and the V segment lost 4 bases, leaving 3 bases of the junction unmatched. This CDR3 comprises 14 residues. This CDR3 reads CASSAGTSADTQYF. As DNA, the CDR3 is TGCGCCAGCAGCGCCGGGACTAGCGCAGATACGCAGTATTTT.

The chain has TRBV12-5 and TRBJ1-6, with D maybe TRBD1 (6 bases). Germline V gene lookup returns CDR1 LGHNT and CDR2 FRNRAP. Trimming pared 3 bases from V and 14 bases from J, leaving 23 bases between. CDR3 size: 16 residues. The CDR3 sequence: CASGFQIGTNQFTLHF. The DNA for the CDR3 is TGTGCTAGTGGTTTTCAAATCGGGACAAATCAATTCACCCTCCACTTT.